This T cell receptor beta chain was identified in a study of cytomegalovirus exposure and HLA in healthy donors. These donors, healthy bone marrow donors, were studied. CDR3 length: 14 residues. V was pared by 0 bases and J by 3 bases, with 12 bases between. Germline CDR1 and CDR2: SQVTM and ANQGSEA. PCR was performed using 60 Vbeta and 13 Jbeta primers. The method was immunoSEQ multiplex PCR; TCRdb's version includes in-frame clones alone and lacks a portion of them. Counted here are some 170,000 clones, 70% to 85% occurring once; the ten biggest clones make up 3.5% to 5.5%. The material sequenced was PBMCs. This clonotype was sampled from a man in his forties in good health and CMV-seronegative. This chain links TRBV29-1 with TRBJ2-7, with a possible D match to TRBD1 (6 bases). CDR3: CSVEDPRGSYEQYF. The CDR3 DNA reads as TGCAGCGTTGAAGATCCCAGGGGAAGCTACGAGCAGTACTTC.